The 6 T cell receptor beta chains below all came from one sample that was sequenced in a study of blood T cells in healthy people across ages. Primers used in a second PCR of roughly 7 to 12 cycles were a sample-barcoded 5' primer and a J-beta primer mix. TCRdb reanalysed the 5' RACE reads using MiXCR and keeps one entry per CDR3 protein. The sample contains hundreds of thousands of distinct CDR3 sequences, about 53% of which appear only once. The sequenced material came from blood. The receptors were gathered from an elderly man in good health.

This clonotype was seen repeatedly, ten times or more. The V and J genes are TRBV6-5 and TRBJ2-1; tentative D call: TRBD2 (6 bases). This CDR3 region has 15 residues. V lost 3 bases and J lost 3, with 12 bases in between. Germline CDR1 MNHEY, CDR2 SVGAGI. CDR3 protein: CASSYTGTGYNEQFF. CDR3 nucleotide sequence: TGTGCCAGCAGTTATACCGGGACTGGCTACAATGAGCAGTTCTTC.

The J gene is TRBJ1-1, the V gene TRBV6-5, with D perhaps TRBD1 (6 bases). This CDR3 is 15 amino acids long. Trimming cost V 0 bases and J 5 bases, with 13 bases left between them. The germline CDR1 and CDR2 sequences are MNHEY and SVGAGI. The CDR3 nucleotides read TGTGCCAGCAGTTACTCGGGAGGGGGTAGAACTGAAGCTTTCTTT. Translated, it gives CASSYSGGGRTEAFF.

The genes are TRBV6-6 and TRBJ1-1; unclear D gene. Germline CDR1 is MNHNY and CDR2 is SVGAGI (reference sequence). The CDR3 length is 16 residues. V lost 0 bases, J lost 4 bases, and 15 bases lay in between. As DNA, the CDR3 is TGTGCCAGCAGTTACTCCCCGGGGTTCAGGCTCACTGAAGCTTTCTTT. Protein: CASSYSPGFRLTEAFF.

The chain recombines TRBV4-2 with TRBJ2-3, with 7 bases that match TRBD2. The germline CDR1 and CDR2 sequences are LGHNA and YNFKEQ. There are 16 residues in the CDR3. Unmatched junction bases numbered 8, after V lost 0 bases and J lost 5 bases. CDR3 coding DNA: TGTGCCAGCAGCCAAGATGGGGAGGGCCGCGGAGATACGCAGTATTTT. Protein sequence: CASSQDGEGRGDTQYF.

The chain recombines TRBV27 with TRBJ2-1; 9 bases align to TRBD2. V gave up 2 bases and J gave up 2 bases; unmatched junction bases: 4. Germline lookup yields CDR1 MNHEY and CDR2 SMNVEV (reference sequence). The CDR3 extends over 16 amino acids. CDR3 sequence reads: CASSLIAGDTYNEQFF. DNA of the CDR3: TGTGCCAGCAGTTTAATAGCGGGAGATACCTACAATGAGCAGTTCTTC.

The CDR3 DNA reads as TGTGCCACCAGCAGAGACATTTCCTACGAGCAGTACTTC. Translation: CATSRDISYEQYF. The V and J genes are TRBV15 and TRBJ2-7; D gene ambiguous. The V gene's germline CDR1 is LNHNV and CDR2 YYDKDF (reference sequence). Trimming cost V 0 bases and J 1 base, with 4 bases left between them. This CDR3 is built from 13 residues. The full variable domain, with the rest looked up from reference TRBV15 and TRBJ2-7, is DAMVIQNPRYQVTQFGKPVTLSCSQTLNHNVMYWYQQKSSQAPKLLFHYYDKDFNNEADTPDNFQSRRPNTSFCFLDIRSPGLGDTAMYLCATSRDISYEQYFGPGTRLTVT.